Listed below are T cell receptor beta chains from one sample, sequenced in a study of Graves' ophthalmopathy and Graves' hyperthyroidism. In TCRdb, the multiplex PCR reads were re-called with MiXCR into one record per CDR3 protein. The sample lists roughly 400,000 distinct CDR3 sequences; less than 20% were seen once. Material: peripheral blood. These receptor sequences come from a young woman with stable Graves' hyperthyroidism. Both conserved end residues are part of each CDR3. D genes are given only for firm matches. Expanded clones are given a class, and other clones once, few, many or no size at all.

V gene,clone size,D gene,J gene,CDR3 DNA,CDR3 protein
TRBV2,many,NA,TRBJ1-5,TGTGCCAGCAGTGAGGCGGGGTCCTCTCAGCCCCAGCATTTT,CASSEAGSSQPQHF
TRBV11-1,many,NA,TRBJ1-6,TGTGCCAGCAGCGTCGGGGGCAGCTCCTATAATTCACCCCTCCACTTT,CASSVGGSSYNSPLHF
TRBV18,NA,NA,TRBJ1-1,TGTGCCAGCTCACCAAACAGGGATTATCTGGCTGAAGCTTTCTTT,CASSPNRDYLAEAFF
TRBV6-2/TRBV6-3,many,TRBD2,TRBJ2-5,TGTGCCACCTTTCTACTGGCGGGGGACCATAACCAAGAGACCCAGTACTTC,CATFLLAGDHNQETQYF
TRBV2,NA,NA,TRBJ1-2,TGTGCCAGCAGTGAAGATCTCAACTTCTATGGCTACACCTTC,CASSEDLNFYGYTF
TRBV7-9,few,TRBD1,TRBJ2-7,TGTGCCAGCAGCTTAGAGGGGGCCGGCGACGAGCAGTACTTC,CASSLEGAGDEQYF
TRBV12-5,many,NA,TRBJ1-1,TGTGCTAGTGGTTACGGGGACACTGAAGCTTTCTTT,CASGYGDTEAFF
TRBV4-1,NA,NA,TRBJ1-5,TGCGCCAGCAGCCAAGATTTTGCCTGGGACCAGCCCCAGCATTTT,CASSQDFAWDQPQHF
TRBV5-8,many,TRBD1,TRBJ1-2,TGTGCCAGCAGCCCCGACAGGGGAATGGGTGGCTACACCTTC,CASSPDRGMGGYTF
TRBV13,NA,NA,TRBJ1-2,TGTGCCAGCAGCATTAGCAACCAGGCCTATGGCTACACCTTC,CASSISNQAYGYTF
TRBV2,many,TRBD2,TRBJ2-5,TGTGCCAGCAAGGGAGCGGGGGTCCAAGAGACCCAGTACTTC,CASKGAGVQETQYF
TRBV6-2/TRBV6-3,NA,NA,TRBJ2-6,TGTGCCAGCAGTTACCGGGGTCAGGGGCTTGGGGCTGGGGCCAACGTCCTGACTTTC,CASSYRGQGLGAGANVLTF
TRBV18,NA,TRBD1,TRBJ1-5,TGTGCCAGCTCCCCAACAGGGGGCAAGAGCAATCAGCCCCAGCATTTT,CASSPTGGKSNQPQHF
TRBV12-3/TRBV12-4,NA,NA,TRBJ1-1,TGTGCCAGCAGTCTCGCTAGACGCCTGGTCGCTGAAGCTTTCTTT,CASSLARRLVAEAFF
TRBV2,many,NA,TRBJ1-2,TGTGTCGGGGGAGGGGAAGACTATGGCTACACCTTC,CVGGGEDYGYTF
TRBV2,few,NA,TRBJ1-5,TGTGCCAGCAGGGGGGACACTATTAGCAATCAGCCCCAGCATTTT,CASRGDTISNQPQHF
TRBV2,few,NA,TRBJ1-2,TGTGCCAGCAGTGAACAGACAGGCCGAAGTTTTGGCTACACCTTC,CASSEQTGRSFGYTF
TRBV6-5,NA,NA,TRBJ1-5,TGTGCCAGCAGTTACTCAGCCGAGGGTAATCCCAATCAGCCCCAGCATTTT,CASSYSAEGNPNQPQHF
TRBV2,NA,NA,TRBJ2-6,TGTGCCAGCAAAAACAGCCCCGCCAAAGTCCTGACTTTC,CASKNSPAKVLTF
TRBV11-2,NA,NA,TRBJ1-2,NA,CATPPQPRNYGCTF
TRBV18,NA,NA,TRBJ2-7,TGTGCCAGCTCAGAGGGGACGGCGCTGACCTACGAGCAGTACTTC,CASSEGTALTYEQYF
TRBV6-1,many,NA,TRBJ2-7,TGTGCCAGCAGTGTTTACCGGGACCTAGACGGGCAGCAGTACTTC,CASSVYRDLDGQQYF
TRBV9,many,NA,TRBJ2-7,TGTGCCAGCAGCGTAGGGGGCGCGGGGAACTACGAGCAGTACTTC,CASSVGGAGNYEQYF
TRBV27,many,TRBD2,TRBJ2-1,TGTGCCAGCAGTTTACGCAAAACTAGCGGGACCGAGCAGTTCTTC,CASSLRKTSGTEQFF
TRBV12-3/TRBV12-4,many,TRBD2,TRBJ2-6,TGTGCCAGCAGGCGGACTAGCGGGGGATCGGGGGCCAACGTCCTGACTTTC,CASRRTSGGSGANVLTF
TRBV11-1,NA,TRBD1,TRBJ1-1,TGTGCCAGCAGGAGTTTTAGGACAGGAGTGGTGAACACTGAAGCTTTCTTT,CASRSFRTGVVNTEAFF
TRBV20-1,few,TRBD1,TRBJ1-6,TGCAGTGCTAGACCTCTTCAGGGGGGTTATAATTCACCCCTCCACTTT,CSARPLQGGYNSPLHF
TRBV7-8,many,NA,TRBJ1-6,TGTGCCAGCAGCTTTGGAGACTATTCACCCCTCCACTTT,CASSFGDYSPLHF
TRBV24-1,many,NA,TRBJ2-5,TGTGCCACCAGTGGAAGACGGCAAGAGACCCAGTACTTC,CATSGRRQETQYF
TRBV6-1,once,TRBD1,TRBJ1-6,TGTGCCAGCTGTAGGGACAGGGTGGATAATTCACCCCTCCACTTT,CASCRDRVDNSPLHF
TRBV6-5,many,NA,TRBJ1-2,TGTGCCAGCAGTTACTCATCTACTGGCAGGGTTAGATCTGGCTACACCTTC,CASSYSSTGRVRSGYTF
TRBV18,NA,NA,TRBJ1-2,TGTGCCAGCTCCTCGGACCCTAACTATGGCTACACCTTC,CASSSDPNYGYTF
TRBV6-1,many,NA,TRBJ1-1,TGTGCCAGCGGGGCCGGGCCAGTAAAGAACACTGAAGCTTTCTTT,CASGAGPVKNTEAFF
TRBV18,few,NA,TRBJ1-2,TGTGCCAGCTCACCCGGGACCTTCTATGGCTACACCTTC,CASSPGTFYGYTF
TRBV6-1,few,TRBD1,TRBJ1-6,TGTGCCAGCAGTGAAGCAGGGGGCGATAATTCACCCCTCCACTTT,CASSEAGGDNSPLHF
TRBV19,few,TRBD1,TRBJ1-5,TGTGCCAGTAGTATAGCCCCGGGACAGGGAGATTATAGCAATCAGCCCCAGCATTTT,CASSIAPGQGDYSNQPQHF
TRBV11-2,NA,TRBD1,TRBJ2-5,TGTGCCATCAGCTTAGAAGAGACAGGGAGGACCCAGTACTTC,CAISLEETGRTQYF
TRBV11-2,many,NA,TRBJ1-1,TGTGCCAGCAGCTTAGTCCCCGGACAGAAGGAAGCTTTCTTT,CASSLVPGQKEAFF
TRBV28,NA,TRBD1,TRBJ2-5,TGTGCCAGCAGTTCGGACAGGGTCGGAGAGACCCAGTACTTC,CASSSDRVGETQYF
TRBV6-1,many,NA,TRBJ1-5,TGTGCAATTGATCAGGGGCTGAGCAATCAGCCCCAGCATTTT,CAIDQGLSNQPQHF